Shown below are 7 T cell receptor beta chains from a single sample sequenced in a study of T cell responses to AZD1222 COVID-19 vaccine. The data were produced by immunoSEQ multiplex PCR, yet TCRdb's version contains in-frame clones alone and is incomplete. Of 100,000 to 110,000 clones listed, less than 90% were seen once; the top ten hold more than 1.5%. Specimen: peripheral blood, collected on day 0 of AZD1222 vaccination. The receptors originated from an adult in good health.

The chain combines TRBV19 with TRBJ2-2; D is ambiguous. The CDR3 totals 14 residues. Germline V gene sequence: CDR1 LNHDA, CDR2 SQIVND (reference sequence). Trimming stripped 5 bases from V and 3 bases from J, with 10 bases between. The CDR3 nucleotides are TGTGCCAGTAGTCCCCCGAGCTACACCGGGGAGCTGTTTTTT. It is translated as CASSPPSYTGELFF.

CDR3 nucleotides: TGTGCCATCAGTGAGGGTGGGGGATCTGGCTATGGCTACACCTTC. It specifies CAISEGGGSGYGYTF. This rearrangement joins TRBV10-3 to TRBJ1-2, with a tentative D call TRBD1 (5 bases). Germline V gene data show CDR1 as ENHRY and CDR2 as SYGVKD. V was trimmed by 2 bases and J by 4 bases, leaving 14 bases between them. CDR3 length: 15 amino acids.

The CDR3 DNA follows: TGTGCCAGTAGTTCCGGCTATGGCTACACCTTC. It encodes CASSSGYGYTF. V gene TRBV19 combines with J gene TRBJ1-2; the D is unclear. From germline, CDR1 is LNHDA and CDR2 SQIVND (reference sequence). Deletions cut 5 bases from V and 4 bases from J, with 5 bases between. There are 11 residues in the CDR3.

As concerns this clone: Distinct nucleotide sequences in the sample also encode this CDR3. This CDR3 reads CASSFQANTEAFF. CDR3 in DNA: TGCGCCAGCAGCTTCCAGGCGAACACTGAAGCTTTCTTT. The chain combines TRBV5-1 with TRBJ1-1; no firm D call. Trimming removed 2 bases from V and 1 base from J, with 6 bases in between. Germline V gene sequence: CDR1 SGHRS, CDR2 YFSETQ. This CDR3 has 13 amino acids. The full variable domain, rest sourced from reference TRBV5-1 and TRBJ1-1, is KAGVTQTPRYLIKTRGQQVTLSCSPISGHRSVSWYQQTPGQGLQFLFEYFSETQRNKGNFPGRFSGRQFSNSRSEMNVSTLELGDSALYLCASSFQANTEAFFGQGTRLTVV.

V and J are TRBV5-1 and TRBJ2-3; 10 nucleotides align to TRBD2. CDR3 length equals 17 residues. Trimming took 1 base from V and 1 from J; bases not matched to a gene: 6. Germline V gene data show CDR1 as SGHRS and CDR2 as YFSETQ. CDR3: CASSLRASGRGTDTQYF. The CDR3 DNA sequence: TGCGCCAGCAGCTTGAGAGCGAGCGGGAGGGGCACAGATACGCAGTATTTT.

The chain employs TRBV2 and TRBJ2-1; D is uncertain. Trimming stripped 3 bases from V and 6 bases from J, with 0 bases between. Germline loops: CDR1 SNHLY, CDR2 FYNNEI. CDR3 length: 10 residues. CDR3 sequence reads: CASSDNEQFF. The DNA of the CDR3 is TGTGCCAGCAGTGACAATGAGCAGTTCTTC.

This clone rates as medium-sized (0.01 to 0.1%). The V and J genes are TRBV9 and TRBJ2-7; no reliable D call. Trimming removed 7 bases from V and 0 bases from J, with 14 bases in between. CDR1 and CDR2 from the germline V gene are SGDLS and YYNGEE. CDR3 length: 14 amino acids. The CDR3: CASAPGPTSYEQYF. For the CDR3, the DNA is TGTGCCAGCGCCCCGGGCCCTACCTCCTACGAGCAGTACTTC.